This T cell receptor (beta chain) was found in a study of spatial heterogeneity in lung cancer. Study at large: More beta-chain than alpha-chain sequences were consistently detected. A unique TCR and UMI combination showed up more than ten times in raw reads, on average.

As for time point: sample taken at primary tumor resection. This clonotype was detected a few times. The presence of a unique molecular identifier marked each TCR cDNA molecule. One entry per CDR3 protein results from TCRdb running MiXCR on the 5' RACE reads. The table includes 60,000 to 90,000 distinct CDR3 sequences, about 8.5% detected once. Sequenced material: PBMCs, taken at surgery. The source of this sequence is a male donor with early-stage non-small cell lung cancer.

The CDR3 loop reads CASSPQRHTDTQYF. The CDR3 bases are TGTGCCAGCTCACCGCAGCGGCACACAGATACGCAGTATTTT. This rearrangement joins TRBV18 to TRBJ2-3; the D gene is possibly TRBD2 (5 bases). Trimming removed 3 bases from V and 2 bases from J, with 9 bases in between. Germline lookup yields CDR1 KGHSH and CDR2 LQKENI. CDR3 size: 14 residues. Together with reference TRBV18 and TRBJ2-3, the CDR3 gives the full variable domain: NAGVMQNPRHLVRRRGQEARLRCSPMKGHSHVYWYRQLPEEGLKFMVYLQKENIIDESGMPKERFSAEFPKEGPSILRIQQVVRGDSAAYFCASSPQRHTDTQYFGPGTRLTVL.